What follows describes a single TCR beta chain. The data are from a study of control samples from healthy donors and cancer patients. TCRdb keeps only in-frame clones here, not all; method: immunoSEQ multiplex PCR. The data contain about 220,000 clones, about 95% of them singletons. Per the germline V gene, CDR1 is MNHEY and CDR2 is SVGAGI. Trimming cost V 10 bases and J 7 bases, with 17 bases left between them. The length of the CDR3 is 13 residues. The clonotype was recovered from a man aged 50 to 59 in good health. This chain links TRBV6-5 with TRBJ1-3; D possibly corresponds to TRBD1 (5 bases). Sequencing was carried out using blood. CDR3 protein: CATRFPGGNTIYF. CDR3 coding DNA: TGTGCCACCCGATTTCCCGGGGGGAACACCATATATTTT.